This record concerns one TCR beta chain sequence. The source of the sample is a study of tumor-infiltrating lymphocytes in oesophageal squamous cell carcinoma. The ends lost 5 bases at V and 2 bases at J; junction bases unmatched: 9. Looked up from germline, CDR1 is SGHTA and CDR2 is FQGNSA. This CDR3 spans 16 amino acids. TCRdb processed the PCR reads anew with MiXCR; each CDR3 protein has one entry. Here the sample spans some 9,900 distinct CDR3 sequences, roughly 58% being singletons. The chain couples TRBV7-2 to TRBJ1-3; 7 bases are shared with TRBD1. The receptor was isolated from a female donor with esophageal squamous cell carcinoma. Sequencing used esophageal tumor tissue. CDR3 in amino acids: CASSPGQVDAGNTIYF. The CDR3 DNA reads as TGTGCCAGCAGCCCTGGACAGGTCGATGCTGGAAACACCATATATTTT.